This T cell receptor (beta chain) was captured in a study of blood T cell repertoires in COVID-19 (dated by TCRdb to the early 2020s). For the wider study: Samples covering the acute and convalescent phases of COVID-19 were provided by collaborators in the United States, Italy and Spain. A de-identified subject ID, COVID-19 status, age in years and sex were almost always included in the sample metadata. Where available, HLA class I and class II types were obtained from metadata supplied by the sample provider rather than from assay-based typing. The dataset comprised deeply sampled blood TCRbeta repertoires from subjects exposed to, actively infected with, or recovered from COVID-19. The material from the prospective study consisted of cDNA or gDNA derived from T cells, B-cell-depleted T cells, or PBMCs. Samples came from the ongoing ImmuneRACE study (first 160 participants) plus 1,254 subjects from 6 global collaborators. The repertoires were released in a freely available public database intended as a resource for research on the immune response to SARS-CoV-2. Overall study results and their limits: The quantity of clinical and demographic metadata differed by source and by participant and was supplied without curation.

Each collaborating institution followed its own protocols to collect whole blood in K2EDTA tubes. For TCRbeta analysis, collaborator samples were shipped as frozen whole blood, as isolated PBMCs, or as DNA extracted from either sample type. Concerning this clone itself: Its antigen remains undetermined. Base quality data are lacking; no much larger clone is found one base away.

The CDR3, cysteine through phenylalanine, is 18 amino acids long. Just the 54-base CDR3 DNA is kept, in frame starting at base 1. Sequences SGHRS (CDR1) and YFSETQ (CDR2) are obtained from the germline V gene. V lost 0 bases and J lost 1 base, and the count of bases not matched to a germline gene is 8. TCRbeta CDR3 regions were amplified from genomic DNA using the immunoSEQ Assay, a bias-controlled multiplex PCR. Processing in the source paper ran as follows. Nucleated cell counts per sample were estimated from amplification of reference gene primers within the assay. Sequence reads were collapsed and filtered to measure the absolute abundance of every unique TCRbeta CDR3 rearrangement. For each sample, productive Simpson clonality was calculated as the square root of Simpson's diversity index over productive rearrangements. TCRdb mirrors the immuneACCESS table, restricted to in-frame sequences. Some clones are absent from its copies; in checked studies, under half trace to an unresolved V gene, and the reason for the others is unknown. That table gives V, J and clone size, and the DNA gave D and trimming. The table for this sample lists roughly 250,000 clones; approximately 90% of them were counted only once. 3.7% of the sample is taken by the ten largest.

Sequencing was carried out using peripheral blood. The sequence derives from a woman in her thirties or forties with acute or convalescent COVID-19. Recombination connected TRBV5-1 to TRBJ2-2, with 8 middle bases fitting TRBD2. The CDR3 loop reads CASSLVGRGAKNTGELFF. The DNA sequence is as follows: TGCGCCAGCAGCTTGGTTGGGCGGGGGGCGAAGAACACCGGGGAGCTGTTTTTT.